One and the same sample provided the 10 T cell receptor beta chains below, sequenced in a study of OX40 agonist ivuxolimab in advanced cancers. Here immunoSEQ multiplex PCR was the method, and the copy in TCRdb shows in-frame clones only, minus some. The sample lists 59,000 or so clones; 82% were seen once. This specimen was CD4+ or CD8+ T cells sorted from blood, taken in a trial of the OX40 agonist ivuxolimab. The receptors derive from an adult with an advanced solid tumor such as melanoma, head and neck, liver or kidney cancer.

The gene calls are TRBV7-9 and TRBJ2-6; D gene ambiguous. The CDR3 runs 16 residues. Trimming left V 5 bases short and J 1 base short, with 12 bases between. Germline V gives CDR1 SEHNR, CDR2 FQNEAQ (reference sequence). CDR3 loop: CASSPSSASGANVLTF. The CDR3 DNA reads TGTGCCAGCAGCCCCTCCAGTGCATCTGGGGCCAACGTCCTGACTTTC.

The chain is built from TRBV27 and TRBJ1-5, with D uncertain. The CDR3 length is 15 residues. The germline V gene has CDR1 MNHEY and CDR2 SMNVEV (reference sequence). V was clipped by 8 bases and J by 4 bases, with 18 bases between them. The CDR3 sequence is CASRPVYEINQPQHF. As DNA, the CDR3 is TGTGCCAGCCGTCCAGTCTATGAGATTAATCAGCCCCAGCATTTT.

J is TRBJ2-5 and V is TRBV5-4, with 13 nucleotides matching TRBD2. This CDR3 region has 15 residues. The junction had 5 bases not matched to a gene; V was cut back by 7 bases and J by 2 bases. Germline V gene data show CDR1 as SGHNT and CDR2 as YYREEE (reference sequence). CDR3: CASGEGLAGQETQYF. CDR3 DNA sequence: TGTGCCAGCGGAGAGGGACTAGCGGGGCAAGAGACCCAGTACTTC.

CDR3 protein: CASVRQGTYEQYF. CDR3 DNA: TGTGCCAGCGTTCGACAGGGAACCTACGAGCAGTACTTC. This rearrangement joins TRBV5-4 to TRBJ2-7, with 7 bases that match TRBD1. This CDR3 is built from 13 residues. In germline, CDR1 is SGHNT, CDR2 YYREEE (reference sequence). The V segment lost 7 bases and the J segment 2 bases; nucleotides outside the gene matches: 6. The complete variable domain, with remaining parts taken from reference TRBV5-4 and TRBJ2-7, reads ETGVTQSPTHLIKTRGQQVTLRCSSQSGHNTVSWYQQALGQGPQFIFQYYREEENGRGNFPPRFSGLQFPNYSSELNVNALELDDSALYLCASVRQGTYEQYFGPGTRLTVT.

The chain employs TRBV4-1 and TRBJ2-3; 9 nucleotides align to TRBD2. The CDR3 sequence is 16 residues long. V shed 1 base, J shed 3 bases, and the junction held 5 bases outside the gene matches. In germline, CDR1 is MGHRA, CDR2 YSYEKL. Here the CDR3 reads CASSQGKLAGTDTQYF. CDR3 coding DNA: TGCGCCAGCAGCCAAGGAAAGCTAGCGGGGACAGATACGCAGTATTTT.

The rearrangement uses TRBV5-1 and TRBJ2-5, with D perhaps matching TRBD1 or TRBD2 (5 bases each). This CDR3 region has 16 residues. Looked up from germline, CDR1 is SGHRS and CDR2 is YFSETQ. V was pared by 3 bases and J by 1 base, with 16 bases between. Here the CDR3 DNA reads TGCGCCAGCAGCTCAAGACGGACCGGGACCCAAGAGACCCAGTACTTC. Residues: CASSSRRTGTQETQYF.

This clone has more than one count but fewer than ten. This chain links TRBV7-7 with TRBJ2-5; TRBD1 matches 7 bases. Germline V gene sequence: CDR1 SSHAT, CDR2 FNYEAQ (reference sequence). The CDR3 has 14 residues. J lost 5 bases, V lost 1 base, and 4 bases had no gene match. The CDR3: CASSLGQGPETQYF. The CDR3 coding sequence is TGTGCCAGCAGCTTAGGACAGGGCCCGGAGACCCAGTACTTC.

For the CDR3, the DNA is TGTGCCAGCAGCGTAGGGGCAGAGCCATTCTATGGCTACACCTTC. Protein: CASSVGAEPFYGYTF. The chain has TRBV9 and TRBJ1-2; no clear D. Trimming shortened V by 0 bases and J by 4 bases, and 13 bases separated the two germline ends. There are 15 residues in the CDR3. The germline V gene has CDR1 SGDLS and CDR2 YYNGEE.

V is TRBV19 and J is TRBJ1-3; the D gene is possibly TRBD1 (6 bases). Germline V CDR1 and CDR2: LNHDA, SQIVND (reference sequence). Deletions cut 5 bases from V and 0 bases from J, with 17 bases between. CDR3 length: 17 residues. The CDR3 loop reads CASSPLTGRVSGNTIYF. DNA of the CDR3: TGTGCCAGTAGTCCATTGACAGGACGTGTCTCTGGAAACACCATATATTTT.

The J gene is TRBJ2-7, the V gene TRBV29-1; 9 bases map to TRBD2. Germline V gene sequence: CDR1 SQVTM, CDR2 ANQGSEA. The trim removed 7 bases at V and 2 bases at J, leaving 6 bases unmatched. The CDR3 is 13 amino acids. The CDR3 spells CSAIAGATYEQYF. CDR3 sequence (DNA): TGCAGCGCCATAGCGGGGGCCACCTACGAGCAGTACTTC.